One and the same sample provided the 27 T cell receptor beta chains below, sequenced in a study of blood T cells in healthy people across ages. A second PCR, run for about 7 to 11 cycles, used a sample-barcoded 5' primer plus a J-beta primer mix. TCRdb reanalysed the 5' RACE reads using MiXCR and keeps one entry per CDR3 protein. The sample has fewer than 750,000 distinct CDR3 sequences, 40% to 65% seen once. What was sequenced was blood. These receptors were taken from a woman older than 75 in good health.

The V gene is TRBV27, the J gene TRBJ1-5; 7 bases map to TRBD1. V was clipped by 3 bases and J by 2 bases; unmatched bases: 4. Per germline, CDR1 MNHEY and CDR2 SMNVEV (reference sequence). The length of the CDR3 is 15 residues. CDR3 sequence (DNA): TGTGCCAGCAGTTTGGGACAGTATGGCAATCAGCCCCAGCATTTT. Protein: CASSLGQYGNQPQHF.

This clonotype came up many times. The chain joins TRBV29-1 to TRBJ2-3; unclear D gene. Germline CDR1 reads SQVTM; CDR2 reads ANQGSEA. V lost 4 bases and J lost 4, with 18 bases in between. The CDR3 loop spans 15 amino acids. DNA for the CDR3: TGCAGCGTTGGAGAACCCCTTAGGCGGTCAGATACGCAGTATTTT. As protein: CSVGEPLRRSDTQYF.

There are many counts of this clonotype. This chain uses TRBV6-2 or TRBV6-3 with TRBJ2-5; 11 nucleotides align to TRBD2. J lost 6 bases, V lost 8 bases, and 14 bases had no gene match. CDR1 and CDR2 (germline): MNHEY, SVGEGT. The CDR3 is 16 amino acids. The CDR3 region has the DNA TGTGCCAGCCTCCCAAATAGCGGGAGGGGTTGGCAGACCCAGTACTTC. It translates to CASLPNSGRGWQTQYF.

This clonotype was found a few times. The rearrangement links TRBV3-1 to TRBJ1-2; 8 nucleotides agree with TRBD1. Looked up from germline, CDR1 is LGHDT and CDR2 is YNNKEL (reference sequence). The CDR3 length is 13 residues. Unmatched junction bases numbered 5, after V lost 4 bases and J lost 7 bases. Here the CDR3 reads CASSRTGTAGYTF. In DNA, the CDR3 is TGTGCCAGCAGCCGGACAGGGACGGCTGGCTACACCTTC.

The CDR3 loop reads CASSWRGRGTATNEKLFF. CDR3 in DNA: TGCGCCAGCAGCTGGCGGGGCAGGGGGACGGCGACTAATGAAAAACTGTTTTTT. The chain recombines TRBV5-1 with TRBJ1-4; 7 nucleotides match TRBD1. The CDR3 covers 18 residues. Germline assignment: CDR1 SGHRS and CDR2 YFSETQ. Germline trimming cut 3 bases from V and 2 bases from J; bases unmatched to any gene: 13.

The V call is TRBV20-1, the J call TRBJ2-5; the D gene could be TRBD1 or TRBD2 (5 bases each). The J call may not be correct, given that the DNA end is closer to TRBJ2-7. Germline CDR1 reads DFQATT; CDR2 reads SNEGSKA (reference sequence). The CDR3 runs 14 residues. The CDR3 is CSALRTSGGYEQYF. CDR3 DNA: TGCAGTGCTTTAAGGACCAGTGGGGGCTACGAGCAGTACTTC.

This CDR3 is CASSSTSGGACPTDTQYF. CDR3 nucleotide sequence: TGTGCCAGCAGCTCGACTAGCGGGGGGGCCTGTCCCACAGATACGCAGTATTTT. This chain connects TRBV7-2 to TRBJ2-3, with TRBD2 matching over 14 bases. Germline V gene lookup returns CDR1 SGHTA and CDR2 FQGNSA. After removal of 4 bases from V and 2 bases from J, the junction contained 8 bases not matched to a gene. The CDR3 has 18 residues.

The chain has TRBV24-1 and TRBJ1-5, with 7 bases lining up with TRBD1. CDR3 length: 17 residues. V dropped 3 bases and J dropped 4; count of bases not matched to a gene: 11. CDR1 and CDR2 from the germline V gene are KGHDR and SFDVKD. CDR3 coding DNA: TGTGCCACCAGTGATGCGACAGGGTGGACGGAAAATCAGCCCCAGCATTTT. Protein: CATSDATGWTENQPQHF.

This clonotype was detected a few times. The rearrangement joins TRBV12-3 or TRBV12-4 to TRBJ1-6; 9 bases line up with TRBD1. The CDR3 extends over 14 amino acids. The trim removed 6 bases at V and 8 bases at J, leaving 5 bases unmatched. CDR3 nucleotides: TGTGCCAGCAGCCGGGACAGGGTGGATTCACCCCTCCACTTT. This sequence encodes CASSRDRVDSPLHF.

For this clonotype: The junction and the germline gene differ at one end; a read error may be behind it. This chain connects TRBV5-1 to TRBJ2-1; D gene ambiguous. Germline loops: CDR1 SGHRS, CDR2 YFSETQ. The CDR3 has 16 residues. The chain's CDR3 is CASSLGFVSSYNEQFF. DNA for the CDR3: TGCGCCAGCAGTTTGGGGTTTGTAAGCTCCTACAATGAGCAGTTCTTC. Variable domain in full (rest from reference TRBV5-1 and TRBJ2-1): KAGVTQTPRYLIKTRGQQVTLSCSPISGHRSVSWYQQTPGQGLQFLFEYFSETQRNKGNFPGRFSGRQFSNSRSEMNVSTLELGDSALYLCASSLGFVSSYNEQFFGPGTRLTVL.

This rearrangement joins TRBV7-2 to TRBJ2-3, with 9 bases aligning to TRBD2. The ends lost 5 bases at V and 0 bases at J; junction bases unmatched: 6. Looked up from germline, CDR1 is SGHTA and CDR2 is FQGNSA. The CDR3 contains 16 residues. The CDR3 DNA follows: TGTGCCAGCAGCGCAAGACTAGCGGTGAGCACAGATACGCAGTATTTT. This encodes CASSARLAVSTDTQYF.

This chain links TRBV29-1 with TRBJ2-1; 7 bases are shared with TRBD2. The CDR3 extends over 13 amino acids. The germline V gene has CDR1 SQVTM and CDR2 ANQGSEA. Unmatched junction bases numbered 7, after V lost 7 bases and J lost 4 bases. The CDR3 reads CSATSEGYNEQFF. DNA of the CDR3: TGCAGCGCTACTAGCGAGGGGTACAATGAGCAGTTCTTC.

This clonotype was seen repeatedly, ten times or more. This chain connects TRBV28 to TRBJ2-1; 13 bases map to TRBD2. Looked up from germline, CDR1 is MDHEN and CDR2 is SYDVKM. With V trimmed by 5 bases and J by 5 bases, 6 bases remained unmatched. This CDR3 is 16 amino acids long. The CDR3: CASSPPGLAGNNEQFF. The CDR3 DNA is TGTGCCAGCAGTCCACCGGGACTAGCGGGGAACAATGAGCAGTTCTTC.

V gene TRBV27 combines with J gene TRBJ1-6; no firm D call. The CDR3 contains 15 residues. The V and J ends lost 3 bases and 6 bases respectively, with 12 bases between them. Germline V lookup: CDR1 MNHEY, CDR2 SMNVEV (reference sequence). In DNA, the CDR3 is TGTGCCAGCAGTTTCACCAGTGCCCGTAATTCACCCCTCCACTTT. It specifies CASSFTSARNSPLHF.

This chain uses TRBV4-1 with TRBJ2-1; D gene ambiguous. Trimming stripped 2 bases from V and 4 bases from J, with 9 bases between. CDR1 and CDR2 (germline): MGHRA, YSYEKL. This CDR3 has 14 residues. Here the CDR3 reads CASSQPSDYNEQFF. DNA of the CDR3: TGCGCCAGCAGCCAACCGTCAGATTACAATGAGCAGTTCTTC.

CDR3 coding DNA: TGTGCCAGCAGTTTAGGGCAGGTGGAGTACTTC. It is translated as CASSLGQVEYF. This chain links TRBV12-3 or TRBV12-4 with TRBJ2-5; D unclear. Deletions cut 1 base from V and 12 bases from J, with 9 bases between. The CDR3 loop spans 11 amino acids.

This sequence joins TRBV12-3 or TRBV12-4 and TRBJ2-5; 7 nucleotides align to TRBD1. This CDR3 has 13 residues. V was pared by 6 bases and J by 3 bases, with 4 bases of the junction left unmatched. The CDR3 spells CASRGGQEETQYF. CDR3 coding DNA: TGTGCCAGCAGGGGTGGACAGGAAGAGACCCAGTACTTC.

Many counts were recorded for this clonotype. The chain has TRBV9 and TRBJ1-5; TRBD1 is a possible D gene (5 bases). The CDR3 length is 16 residues. The V gene lost 2 bases and the J gene lost 4 bases, with 16 bases spanning the gap. Germline-derived CDR1 and CDR2 are SGDLS and YYNGEE. In DNA, the CDR3 is TGTGCCAGCAGCGTGGGAGGGGACGGGCATAATCAGCCCCAGCATTTT. This sequence encodes CASSVGGDGHNQPQHF.

This chain connects TRBV6-4 to TRBJ2-1; 10 nucleotides align to TRBD2. Unmatched junction bases numbered 5, after V lost 3 bases and J lost 6 bases. The germline CDR1 and CDR2 sequences are MRHNA and SNTAGT. This CDR3 is built from 15 residues. The CDR3 sequence is CASSEIAGGSNEQFF. DNA of the CDR3: TGTGCCAGCAGTGAGATAGCGGGAGGAAGCAATGAGCAGTTCTTC.

This chain uses TRBV2 with TRBJ2-7, with a weak D call TRBD2 (6 bases). Looked up from germline, CDR1 is SNHLY and CDR2 is FYNNEI. This CDR3 has 15 residues. V lost 0 bases, J lost 0 bases, and 9 bases lay in between. In DNA, the CDR3 is TGTGCCAGCAGTGAAGCGCGGGACCCCTCCTACGAGCAGTACTTC. The encoded protein is CASSEARDPSYEQYF.

This clonotype was picked up a small number of times. The chain has TRBV5-6 and TRBJ2-2; D is undetermined. The CDR3 spans 14 residues. The V gene's germline CDR1 is SGHDT and CDR2 YYEEEE. Trimming cost V 0 bases and J 5 bases, with 8 bases left between them. CDR3 sequence reads: CASSLGHGTGELFF. In DNA, the CDR3 is TGTGCCAGCAGCTTGGGGCACGGAACCGGGGAGCTGTTTTTT. The whole variable domain, filled in from reference TRBV5-6 and TRBJ2-2, reads DAGVTQSPTHLIKTRGQQVTLRCSPKSGHDTVSWYQQALGQGPQFIFQYYEEEERQRGNFPDRFSGHQFPNYSSELNVNALLLGDSALYLCASSLGHGTGELFFGEGSRLTVL.

The sample holds many counts of this clonotype. V is TRBV29-1 and J is TRBJ2-5, with 13 bases fitting TRBD2. The germline gives CDR1 SQVTM, CDR2 ANQGSEA. V was clipped by 4 bases and J by 2 bases; unmatched bases: 7. The CDR3 sequence is 16 residues long. As DNA, the CDR3 is TGCAGCGTTGTGCCCGGACTAGCGGGAGTTCAAGAGACCCAGTACTTC. This sequence encodes CSVVPGLAGVQETQYF.

This clonotype was picked up a small number of times. This may come from a read error, since a much larger clone is one base off. This rearrangement joins TRBV29-1 to TRBJ2-7; 9 bases fit TRBD1. Matching the DNA end better, TRBJ2-5 makes the J call doubtful. The germline CDR1 and CDR2 sequences are SQVTM and ANQGSEA. This CDR3 contains 11 residues. The CDR3 DNA reads TGCAGCGCTGACAGGGGGGAGACCCAGTACTTC. It yields the protein CSADRGETQYF.

The chain has TRBV3-1 and TRBJ1-2; 8 positions match TRBD1. CDR1 LGHDT and CDR2 YNNKEL come from the germline V gene (reference sequence). V shed 4 bases, J shed 6 bases, and the junction held 10 bases outside the gene matches. The CDR3 is made up of 15 amino acids. DNA for the CDR3: TGTGCCAGCAGCCTTCAGGACAGGGAGGATCATGGCTACACCTTC. Its translation: CASSLQDREDHGYTF.

The V call is TRBV12-3 or TRBV12-4, the J call TRBJ2-3, with D possibly being TRBD1 (6 bases). The V end lost 7 bases, the J end lost 5 bases, and 10 bases lay between the germline ends. This CDR3 comprises 12 residues. The CDR3 DNA sequence: TGTGCCAGCAACTCGGACAGAGATACGCAGTATTTT. Its protein product is CASNSDRDTQYF.

This clonotype was picked up many times. V usage is TRBV9 and J usage is TRBJ2-3, with 8 bases fitting TRBD1. Trimming took 6 bases from V and 3 from J; bases not matched to a gene: 9. Germline CDR1 is SGDLS and CDR2 is YYNGEE. The CDR3 runs 15 residues. CDR3 nucleotides: TGTGCCAGCACCGGAGACAGGGGCTTAACAGATACGCAGTATTTT. As protein: CASTGDRGLTDTQYF. The complete variable domain, with remaining parts taken from reference TRBV9 and TRBJ2-3, reads DSGVTQTPKHLITATGQRVTLRCSPRSGDLSVYWYQQSLDQGLQFLIQYYNGEERAKGNILERFSAQQFPDLHSELNLSSLELGDSALYFCASTGDRGLTDTQYFGPGTRLTVL.

In regard to this clonotype: Germline is not matched at one junction end, which may reflect a read error. The rearrangement uses TRBV6-2 or TRBV6-3 and TRBJ2-1; 11 nucleotides line up with TRBD2. Germline V gene sequence: CDR1 MNHEY, CDR2 SVGEGT. The CDR3 has 17 amino acids. The CDR3 region has the DNA TGTGCCAGCAGCAGACGACCGGGACTAGCGGCCTACAATGAGCGGTTCTTC. Residues: CASSRRPGLAAYNERFF.